The 7 T cell receptor beta chains listed next were all sequenced from one sample in a study of blood T cell repertoires in COVID-19. Assay: immunoSEQ multiplex PCR; the TCRdb copy retains only in-frame clones and omits some. Counted here are over 90,000 clones, about four fifths occurring once; the ten biggest clones make up under 5.5%. The sample consisted of peripheral blood. These receptors all stem from a man older than 75 with COVID-19, enrolled during active disease.

V is TRBV5-6 and J is TRBJ2-7; weak D call: TRBD2 (5 bases). This CDR3 has 15 residues. With 4 bases removed from V and 3 bases from J, the gap between germline ends came to 17 bases. Germline loops: CDR1 SGHDT, CDR2 YYEEEE. CDR3 in amino acids: CASSRRTVWGYEQYF. The CDR3 DNA follows: TGTGCCAGCAGCCGGAGGACGGTTTGGGGCTACGAGCAGTACTTC.

CDR3 region: CAWSPRTSYNEQFF. DNA of the CDR3: TGTGCCTGGAGCCCTAGAACCTCCTACAATGAGCAGTTCTTC. The gene calls are TRBV30 and TRBJ2-1; D not certain. CDR1 is GTSNPN and CDR2 is SVGIG in the germline V gene (reference sequence). Trimming stripped 3 bases from V and 0 bases from J, with 9 bases between. The CDR3 loop spans 14 amino acids.

The V call is TRBV12-3 or TRBV12-4, the J call TRBJ1-3, with a tentative D call TRBD1 (5 bases). V gave up 6 bases and J gave up 7 bases, with 10 bases separating them. The CDR3 is 12 residues long. The CDR3 region is CASRTGGNTIYF. CDR3 sequence (DNA): TGTGCCAGCAGGACGGGGGGGAACACCATATATTTT.

The chain is built from TRBV5-1 and TRBJ2-5; TRBD2 matches 8 bases. Germline V gene data show CDR1 as SGHRS and CDR2 as YFSETQ. With 3 bases clipped from V and 5 bases from J, the junction kept 3 bases outside the gene matches. CDR3 length: 13 amino acids. This CDR3 reads CASSYSGAETQYF. In nucleotides, the CDR3 is TGCGCCAGCAGCTATAGCGGGGCGGAGACCCAGTACTTC.

The chain combines TRBV19 with TRBJ2-1; 8 bases agree with TRBD2. Per germline, CDR1 LNHDA and CDR2 SQIVND (reference sequence). The junction had 3 bases not matched to a gene; V was cut back by 3 bases and J by 2 bases. This CDR3 is built from 15 residues. The CDR3 sequence is CASSMRGDPYNEQFF. The CDR3 DNA follows: TGTGCCAGTAGTATGCGGGGGGACCCCTACAATGAGCAGTTCTTC.

The rearrangement links TRBV28 to TRBJ2-2; D may be TRBD2 (6 bases). Between the trimmed V and J ends, which lost 7 bases and 4 bases, there was a span of 19 bases. Germline CDR1 MDHEN, CDR2 SYDVKM. The CDR3 is 16 amino acids. CDR3 coding DNA: TGTGCCAGCACCCCATCGTTTGGGGGGATCACCGGGGAGCTGTTTTTT. Protein product: CASTPSFGGITGELFF.

The V gene is TRBV5-4, the J gene TRBJ2-7; 10 bases agree with TRBD1. The CDR3 consists of 15 residues. J lost 1 base, V lost 4 bases, and 5 bases had no gene match. Per the germline V gene, CDR1 is SGHNT and CDR2 is YYREEE (reference sequence). CDR3 amino acids: CASSVGQGISYEQYF. The CDR3 nucleotides are TGTGCCAGCAGCGTGGGACAGGGGATATCCTACGAGCAGTACTTC.